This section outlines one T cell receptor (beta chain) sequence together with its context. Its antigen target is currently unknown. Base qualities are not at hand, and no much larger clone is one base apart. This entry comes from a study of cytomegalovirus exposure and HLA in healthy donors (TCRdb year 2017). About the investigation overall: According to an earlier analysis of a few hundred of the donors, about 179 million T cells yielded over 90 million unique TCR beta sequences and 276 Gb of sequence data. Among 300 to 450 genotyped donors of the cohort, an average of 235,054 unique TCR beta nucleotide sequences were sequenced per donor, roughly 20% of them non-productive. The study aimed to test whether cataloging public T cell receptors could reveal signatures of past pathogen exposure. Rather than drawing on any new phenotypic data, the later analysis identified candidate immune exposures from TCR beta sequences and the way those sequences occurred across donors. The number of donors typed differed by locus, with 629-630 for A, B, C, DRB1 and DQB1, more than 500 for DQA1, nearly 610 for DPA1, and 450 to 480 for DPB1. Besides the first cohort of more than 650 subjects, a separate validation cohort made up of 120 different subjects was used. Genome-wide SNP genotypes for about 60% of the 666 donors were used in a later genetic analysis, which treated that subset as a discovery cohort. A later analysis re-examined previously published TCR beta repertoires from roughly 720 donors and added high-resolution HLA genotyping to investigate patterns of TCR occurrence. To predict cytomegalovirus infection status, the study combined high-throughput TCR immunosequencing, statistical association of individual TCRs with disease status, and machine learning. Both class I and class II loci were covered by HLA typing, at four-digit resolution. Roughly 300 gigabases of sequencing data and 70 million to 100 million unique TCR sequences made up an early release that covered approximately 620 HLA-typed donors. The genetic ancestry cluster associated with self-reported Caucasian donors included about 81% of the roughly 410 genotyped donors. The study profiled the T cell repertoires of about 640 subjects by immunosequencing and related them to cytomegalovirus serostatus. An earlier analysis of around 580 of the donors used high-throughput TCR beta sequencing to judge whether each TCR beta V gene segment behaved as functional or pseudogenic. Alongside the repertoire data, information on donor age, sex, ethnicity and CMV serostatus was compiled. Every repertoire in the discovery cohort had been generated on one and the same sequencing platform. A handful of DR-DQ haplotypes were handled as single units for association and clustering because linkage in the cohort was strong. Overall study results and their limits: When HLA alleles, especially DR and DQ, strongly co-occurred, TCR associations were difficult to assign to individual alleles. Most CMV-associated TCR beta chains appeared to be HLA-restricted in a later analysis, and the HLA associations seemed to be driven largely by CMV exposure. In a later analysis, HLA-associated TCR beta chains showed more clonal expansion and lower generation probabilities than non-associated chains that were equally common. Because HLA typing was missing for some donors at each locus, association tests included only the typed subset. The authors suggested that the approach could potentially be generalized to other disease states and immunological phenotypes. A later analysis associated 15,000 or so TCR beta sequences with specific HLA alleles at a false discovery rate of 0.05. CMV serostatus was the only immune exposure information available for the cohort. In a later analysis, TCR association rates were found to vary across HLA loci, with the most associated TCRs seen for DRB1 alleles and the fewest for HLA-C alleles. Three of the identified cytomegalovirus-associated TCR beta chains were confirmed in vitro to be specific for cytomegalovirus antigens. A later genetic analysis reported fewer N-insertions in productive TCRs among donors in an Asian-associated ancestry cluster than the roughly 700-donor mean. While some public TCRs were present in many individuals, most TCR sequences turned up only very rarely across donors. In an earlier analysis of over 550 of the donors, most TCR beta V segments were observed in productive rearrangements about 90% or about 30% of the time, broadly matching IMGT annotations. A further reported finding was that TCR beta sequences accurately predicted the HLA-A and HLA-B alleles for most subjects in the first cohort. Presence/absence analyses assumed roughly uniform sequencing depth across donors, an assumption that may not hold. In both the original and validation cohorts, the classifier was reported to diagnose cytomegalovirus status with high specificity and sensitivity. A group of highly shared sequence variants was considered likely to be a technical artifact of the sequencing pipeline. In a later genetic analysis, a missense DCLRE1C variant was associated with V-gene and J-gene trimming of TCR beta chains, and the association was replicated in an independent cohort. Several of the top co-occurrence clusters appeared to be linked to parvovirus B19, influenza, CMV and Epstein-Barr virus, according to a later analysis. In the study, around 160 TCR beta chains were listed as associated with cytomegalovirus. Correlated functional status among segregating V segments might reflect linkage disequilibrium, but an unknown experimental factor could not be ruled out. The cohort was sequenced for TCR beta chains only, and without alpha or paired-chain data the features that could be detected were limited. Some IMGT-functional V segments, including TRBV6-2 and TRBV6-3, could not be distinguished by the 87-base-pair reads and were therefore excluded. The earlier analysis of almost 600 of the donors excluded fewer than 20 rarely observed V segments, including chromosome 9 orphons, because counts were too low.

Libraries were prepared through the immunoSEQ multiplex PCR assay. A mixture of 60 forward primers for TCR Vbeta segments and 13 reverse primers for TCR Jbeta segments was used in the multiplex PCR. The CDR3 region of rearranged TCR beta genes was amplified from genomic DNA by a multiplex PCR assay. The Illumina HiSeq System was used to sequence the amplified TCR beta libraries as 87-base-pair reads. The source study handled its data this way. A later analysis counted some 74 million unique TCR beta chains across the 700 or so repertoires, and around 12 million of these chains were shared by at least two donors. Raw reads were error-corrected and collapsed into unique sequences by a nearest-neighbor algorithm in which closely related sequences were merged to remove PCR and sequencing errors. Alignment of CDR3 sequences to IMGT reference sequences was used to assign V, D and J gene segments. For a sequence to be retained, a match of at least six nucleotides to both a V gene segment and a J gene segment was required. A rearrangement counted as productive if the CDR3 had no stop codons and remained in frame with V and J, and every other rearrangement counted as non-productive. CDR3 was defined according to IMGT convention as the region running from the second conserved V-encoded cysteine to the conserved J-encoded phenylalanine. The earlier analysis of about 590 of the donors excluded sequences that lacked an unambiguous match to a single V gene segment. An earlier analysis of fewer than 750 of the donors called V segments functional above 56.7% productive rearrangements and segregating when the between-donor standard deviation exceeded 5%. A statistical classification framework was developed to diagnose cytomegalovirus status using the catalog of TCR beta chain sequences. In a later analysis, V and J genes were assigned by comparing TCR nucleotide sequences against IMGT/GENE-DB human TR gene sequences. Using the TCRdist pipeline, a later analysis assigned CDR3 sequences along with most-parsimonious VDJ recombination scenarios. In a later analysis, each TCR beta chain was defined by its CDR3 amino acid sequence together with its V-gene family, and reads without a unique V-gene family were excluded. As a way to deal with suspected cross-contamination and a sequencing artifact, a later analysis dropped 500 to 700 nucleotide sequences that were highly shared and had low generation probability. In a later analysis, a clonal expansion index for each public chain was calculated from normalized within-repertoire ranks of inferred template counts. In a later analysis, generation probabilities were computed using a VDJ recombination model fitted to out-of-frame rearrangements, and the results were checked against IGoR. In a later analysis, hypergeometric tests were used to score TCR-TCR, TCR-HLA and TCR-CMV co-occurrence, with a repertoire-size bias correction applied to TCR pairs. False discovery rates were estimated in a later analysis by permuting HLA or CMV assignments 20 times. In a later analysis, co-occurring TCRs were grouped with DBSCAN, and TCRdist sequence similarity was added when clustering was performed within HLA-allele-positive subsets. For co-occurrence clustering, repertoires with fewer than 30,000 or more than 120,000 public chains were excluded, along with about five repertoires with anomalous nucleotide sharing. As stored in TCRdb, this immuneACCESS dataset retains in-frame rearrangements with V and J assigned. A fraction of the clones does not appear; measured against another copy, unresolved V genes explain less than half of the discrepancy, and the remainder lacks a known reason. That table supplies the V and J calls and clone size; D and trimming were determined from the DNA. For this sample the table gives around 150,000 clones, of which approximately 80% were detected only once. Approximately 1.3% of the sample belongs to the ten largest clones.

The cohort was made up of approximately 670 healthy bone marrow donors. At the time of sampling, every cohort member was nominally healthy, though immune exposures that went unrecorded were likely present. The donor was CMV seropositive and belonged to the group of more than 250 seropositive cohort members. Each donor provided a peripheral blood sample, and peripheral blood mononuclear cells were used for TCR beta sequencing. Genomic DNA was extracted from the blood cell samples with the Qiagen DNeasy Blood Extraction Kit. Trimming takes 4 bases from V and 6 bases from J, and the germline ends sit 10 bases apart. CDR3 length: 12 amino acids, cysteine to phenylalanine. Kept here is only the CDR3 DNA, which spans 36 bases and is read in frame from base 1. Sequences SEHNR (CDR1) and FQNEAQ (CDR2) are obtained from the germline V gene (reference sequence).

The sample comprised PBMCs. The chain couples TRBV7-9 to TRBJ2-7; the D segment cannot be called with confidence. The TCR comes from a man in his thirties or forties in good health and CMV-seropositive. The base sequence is TGTGCCAGCAGCTCTCACAGTTTCGAGCAGTACTTC. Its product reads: CASSSHSFEQYF.